Listed below are T cell receptor beta chains from one sample, sequenced in a study of blood T cells in healthy people across ages. TCRdb called the 5' RACE reads again in MiXCR, with one record for every CDR3 protein. The table includes roughly 1.6 million distinct CDR3 sequences, 30% to 40% detected once. The sequenced sample was blood. The origin of the receptors is a woman in her twenties or thirties in good health. Each CDR3 is given with its conserved first and last residue.

J	V	CDR3
TRBJ2-1	TRBV29-1	CSHDEQFF
TRBJ1-1	TRBV2	CASIGAGRVEAFF
TRBJ1-1	TRBV29-1	CSVAGGPNSNTEAFF
TRBJ2-6	TRBV5-5	CASSSDGATHSGANVLTF
TRBJ1-2	TRBV19	CASSIGRDRLYYGYTF
TRBJ2-1	TRBV9	CASSADPSGLAGVLGNEQFF
TRBJ2-1	TRBV29-1	CSVKREGNEQFF
TRBJ1-2	TRBV4-1	CASSQGQGAFGYTF
TRBJ2-5	TRBV7-8	CASSSAGTRQETQYF
TRBJ2-6	TRBV12-3/TRBV12-4	CASRIRGSPGANVLTF
TRBJ2-1	TRBV4-2	CASSQGQGSWNEQFF
NA	TRBV5-5	CASSLFLTLTGGPSYEQYF
TRBJ2-3	TRBV20-1	CSARAGGGPYPGDTQYF
TRBJ2-1	TRBV27	CASSPFDTYNEQFF
TRBJ1-2	TRBV20-1	CSARDTEIYGYTF
TRBJ2-7	TRBV15	CATSRTVPTYEQYF
TRBJ2-3	TRBV2	CASLRGGAMTDTQYF
TRBJ2-7	TRBV20-1	CSASFSDRVSYEQYF
TRBJ2-3	TRBV7-8	CASSPQRPGTDTQYF
TRBJ1-2	TRBV6-1	CASRVDRLYGYTF
TRBJ2-7	TRBV20-1	CSANPFGVHEQYF
TRBJ2-7	TRBV9	CASSVDPAGGSYEQYF
TRBJ2-5	TRBV5-6	CASSFQRGSTQETQYF
TRBJ2-7	TRBV7-9	CASSQRGPRYEQYF
TRBJ1-1	TRBV4-2	CASSLIIEVSIYPFMDTEAFF